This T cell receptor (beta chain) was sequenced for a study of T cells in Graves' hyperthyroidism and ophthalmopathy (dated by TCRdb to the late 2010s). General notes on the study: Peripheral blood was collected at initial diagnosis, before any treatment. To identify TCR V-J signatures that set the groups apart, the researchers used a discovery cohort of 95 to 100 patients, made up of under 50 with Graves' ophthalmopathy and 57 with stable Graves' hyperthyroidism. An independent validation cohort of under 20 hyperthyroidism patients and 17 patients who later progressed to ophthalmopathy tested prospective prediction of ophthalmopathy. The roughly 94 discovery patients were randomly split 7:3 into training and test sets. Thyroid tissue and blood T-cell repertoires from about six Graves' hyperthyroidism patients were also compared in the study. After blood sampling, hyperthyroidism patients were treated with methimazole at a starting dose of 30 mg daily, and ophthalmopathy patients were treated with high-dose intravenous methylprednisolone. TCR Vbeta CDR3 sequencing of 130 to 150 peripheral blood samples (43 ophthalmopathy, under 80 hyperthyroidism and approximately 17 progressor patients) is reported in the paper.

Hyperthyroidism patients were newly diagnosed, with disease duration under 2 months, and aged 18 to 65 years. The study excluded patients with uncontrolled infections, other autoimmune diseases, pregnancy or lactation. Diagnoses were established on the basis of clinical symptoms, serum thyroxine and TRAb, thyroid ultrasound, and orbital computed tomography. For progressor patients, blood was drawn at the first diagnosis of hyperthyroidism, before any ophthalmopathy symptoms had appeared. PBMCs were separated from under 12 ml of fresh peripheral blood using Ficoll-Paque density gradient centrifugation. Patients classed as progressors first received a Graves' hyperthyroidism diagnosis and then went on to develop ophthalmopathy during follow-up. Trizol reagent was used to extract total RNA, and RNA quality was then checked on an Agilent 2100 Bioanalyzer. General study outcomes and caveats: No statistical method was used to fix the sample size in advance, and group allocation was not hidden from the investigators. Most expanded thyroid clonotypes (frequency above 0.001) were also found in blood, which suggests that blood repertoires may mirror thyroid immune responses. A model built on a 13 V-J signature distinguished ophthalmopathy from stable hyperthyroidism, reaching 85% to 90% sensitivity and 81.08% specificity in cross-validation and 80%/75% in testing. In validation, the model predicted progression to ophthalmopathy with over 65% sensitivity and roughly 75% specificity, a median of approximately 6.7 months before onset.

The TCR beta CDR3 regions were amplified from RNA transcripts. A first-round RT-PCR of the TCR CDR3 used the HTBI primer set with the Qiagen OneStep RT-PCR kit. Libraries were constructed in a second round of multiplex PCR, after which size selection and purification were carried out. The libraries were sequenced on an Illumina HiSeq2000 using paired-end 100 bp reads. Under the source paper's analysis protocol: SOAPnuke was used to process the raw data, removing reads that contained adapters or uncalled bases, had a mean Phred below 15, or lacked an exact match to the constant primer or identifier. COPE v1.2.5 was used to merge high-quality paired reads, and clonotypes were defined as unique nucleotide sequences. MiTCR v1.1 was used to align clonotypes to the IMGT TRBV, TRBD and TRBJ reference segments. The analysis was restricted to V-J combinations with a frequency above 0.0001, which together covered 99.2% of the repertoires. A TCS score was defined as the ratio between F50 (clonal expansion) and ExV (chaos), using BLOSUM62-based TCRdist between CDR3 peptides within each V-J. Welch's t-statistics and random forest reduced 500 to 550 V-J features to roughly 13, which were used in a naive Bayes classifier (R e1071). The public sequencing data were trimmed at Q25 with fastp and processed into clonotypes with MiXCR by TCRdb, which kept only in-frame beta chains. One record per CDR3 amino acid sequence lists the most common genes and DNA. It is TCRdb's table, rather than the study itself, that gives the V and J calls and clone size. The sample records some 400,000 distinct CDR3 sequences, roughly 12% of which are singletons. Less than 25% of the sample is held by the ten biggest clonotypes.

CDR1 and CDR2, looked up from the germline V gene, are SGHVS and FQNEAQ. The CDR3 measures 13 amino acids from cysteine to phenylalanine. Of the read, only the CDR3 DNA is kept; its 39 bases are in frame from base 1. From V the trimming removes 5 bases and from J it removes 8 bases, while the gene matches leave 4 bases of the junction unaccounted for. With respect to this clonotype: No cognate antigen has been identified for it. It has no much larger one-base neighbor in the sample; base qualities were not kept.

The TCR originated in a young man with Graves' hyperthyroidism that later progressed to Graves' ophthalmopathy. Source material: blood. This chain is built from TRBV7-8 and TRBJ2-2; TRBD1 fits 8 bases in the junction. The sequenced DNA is TGTGCCAGCAGCCCAGGGGGCGAAGGGGAGCTGTTTTTT. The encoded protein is CASSPGGEGELFF.